Below, 22 T cell receptor beta chains from the same sample are listed, as sequenced in a study of cytomegalovirus exposure and HLA in healthy donors. Vbeta (60) and Jbeta (13) primers were used in the PCR. Measured with immunoSEQ multiplex PCR; TCRdb has only the in-frame clones, and not every one. The table has about 190,000 clones, 70% to 80% seen once; the top ten hold approximately 2%. Sequencing was performed on PBMCs. These receptors all come from a woman in her twenties or thirties in good health and CMV-seropositive.

The CDR3 is CASSARQARVLSNTEAFF. The CDR3 DNA follows: TGTGCCAGCAGCGCCCGACAGGCCCGCGTGCTATCGAACACTGAAGCTTTCTTT. The chain links TRBV11-3 to TRBJ1-1, with a possible D match to TRBD1 (6 bases). The CDR3 sequence is 18 residues long. Germline assignment: CDR1 SGHNT and CDR2 YENEEA. V was trimmed by 5 bases and J by 1 base, leaving 23 bases between them.

This sequence joins TRBV6-5 and TRBJ2-7; weak D call: TRBD2 (6 bases). Deletions cut 4 bases from V and 5 bases from J, with 18 bases between. Germline CDR1 is MNHEY and CDR2 is SVGAGI. CDR3 length: 15 residues. The CDR3 DNA sequence: TGTGCCAGCAGTTTTCGGTCTAGGGGAGGCGACGAGCAGTACTTC. This codes for CASSFRSRGGDEQYF.

The sample holds one count of this clone. The rearrangement uses TRBV19 and TRBJ2-5, with TRBD1 matching 9 bases. V was clipped by 5 bases and J by 2 bases; unmatched bases: 6. The CDR3 spans 15 residues. CDR1 is LNHDA and CDR2 is SQIVND in the germline V gene (reference sequence). In DNA form, the CDR3 reads TGTGCCAGTAGTTGGGGGGACAGGGCGCAAGAGACCCAGTACTTC. This encodes CASSWGDRAQETQYF.

V is TRBV27 and J is TRBJ2-3; D gene unclear. This CDR3 is 14 amino acids long. Trimming left V 4 bases short and J 0 bases short, with 8 bases between. From germline, CDR1 is MNHEY and CDR2 SMNVEV (reference sequence). This CDR3 is CASSSFVSTDTQYF. The CDR3 coding sequence is TGTGCCAGCAGTTCTTTTGTCAGCACAGATACGCAGTATTTT.

The J gene is TRBJ2-1, the V gene TRBV29-1; tentative D call: TRBD2 (6 bases). This CDR3 has 15 residues. The germline V gene encodes CDR1 SQVTM and CDR2 ANQGSEA. Trimming took off 4 bases at V and 0 bases at J, with 13 bases between the two ends. In DNA, the CDR3 is TGCAGCGTTGGGGATGACGGGAGCTCCTACAATGAGCAGTTCTTC. Amino acids: CSVGDDGSSYNEQFF.

The CDR3 here is CASSPRTESREKLFF. CDR3 DNA: TGTGCCAGCAGCCCCAGGACAGAAAGTCGTGAAAAACTGTTTTTT. The chain couples TRBV6-1 to TRBJ1-4; the D gene is possibly TRBD1 (6 bases). V lost 6 bases and J 7 bases, leaving 18 bases between the germline ends. The CDR3 runs to 15 residues. CDR1 is MNHNS and CDR2 is SASEGT in the germline V gene.

This chain connects TRBV10-3 to TRBJ1-1; 7 bases map to TRBD1. The CDR3 sequence is 14 residues long. The germline V gene has CDR1 ENHRY and CDR2 SYGVKD. V gave up 7 bases and J gave up 2 bases; unmatched junction bases: 7. For the CDR3, the DNA is TGTGCCATCACCTTCGGGACAGCTAACACTGAAGCTTTCTTT. Amino acid sequence: CAITFGTANTEAFF.

The gene calls are TRBV6-5 and TRBJ1-2, with a weak D call TRBD1 (5 bases). Trimming shortened V by 0 bases and J by 4 bases, and 12 bases separated the two germline ends. Germline V gives CDR1 MNHEY, CDR2 SVGAGI. The CDR3 is 15 residues long. CDR3 DNA sequence: TGTGCCAGCAGTTACTCCTGGGAGGGACTCTATGGCTACACCTTC. It codes for CASSYSWEGLYGYTF.

J is TRBJ2-7 and V is TRBV6-5; possible D gene TRBD2, 5 bases. Germline V gene sequence: CDR1 MNHEY, CDR2 SVGAGI. This CDR3 is 15 amino acids long. V was trimmed by 2 bases and J by 3 bases, leaving 14 bases between them. DNA for the CDR3: TGTGCCAGCAGTTACCCCCGGACTGACTTCTACGAGCAGTACTTC. The encoded protein is CASSYPRTDFYEQYF.

The chain carries TRBV5-5 and TRBJ1-3; 7 bases map to TRBD1. The CDR3 has 15 residues. J lost 6 bases, V lost 4 bases, and 10 bases had no gene match. Per the germline V gene, CDR1 is SGHKS and CDR2 is YYEKEE (reference sequence). CDR3 sequence (DNA): TGTGCCAGCAGCCTAAACAGGGGAGGCTTAAACACCATATATTTT. Its translation: CASSLNRGGLNTIYF.

The V and J genes are TRBV7-2 and TRBJ2-1; 10 bases match TRBD2. Germline trimming cut 4 bases from V and 0 bases from J; bases unmatched to any gene: 9. This CDR3 comprises 18 residues. Germline V lookup: CDR1 SGHTA, CDR2 FQGNSA. Written as DNA, the CDR3 is TGTGCCAGCAGCTCCACTAGCGGGAAGCAACGCTCCTACAATGAGCAGTTCTTC. It encodes CASSSTSGKQRSYNEQFF.

The V and J genes are TRBV4-3 and TRBJ2-1; TRBD2 matches 7 bases. V was clipped by 0 bases and J by 3 bases; unmatched bases: 11. The CDR3 covers 18 residues. Germline values: CDR1 LGHNA, CDR2 YSLEER. The CDR3, as DNA: TGCGCCAGCAGCCAAGATCGGGGCGGGAGAGCATACTACAATGAGCAGTTCTTC. It specifies CASSQDRGGRAYYNEQFF.

J is TRBJ1-6 and V is TRBV6-5, with D uncertain. Germline assignment: CDR1 MNHEY and CDR2 SVGAGI. Trimming left V 2 bases short and J 8 bases short, with 13 bases between. The CDR3 is 15 residues long. The chain's CDR3 is CASSYERGFDSPLHF. The CDR3 coding sequence is TGTGCCAGCAGTTACGAGAGAGGTTTCGATTCACCCCTCCACTTT.

The rearrangement links TRBV4-1 to TRBJ2-4; D possibly corresponds to TRBD1 (7 bases). This CDR3 spans 15 amino acids. Trimming took 3 bases from V and 8 from J, leaving 17 bases between them. Per germline, CDR1 MGHRA and CDR2 YSYEKL. The CDR3: CASSQPTGWRDIQYF. CDR3 DNA: TGCGCCAGCAGCCAGCCGACAGGGTGGAGGGACATTCAGTACTTC.

This clone came up once. The rearrangement joins TRBV7-2 to TRBJ1-2; the D is unclear. The CDR3 has 13 residues. In germline, CDR1 is SGHTA, CDR2 FQGNSA. Trimming took 5 bases from V and 0 from J, leaving 7 bases between them. Here the CDR3 DNA reads TGTGCCAGCAGCCCTATTACTAACTATGGCTACACCTTC. Protein product: CASSPITNYGYTF. Full variable domain (missing parts from reference TRBV7-2 and TRBJ1-2): GAGVSQSPSNKVTEKGKDVELRCDPISGHTALYWYRQSLGQGLEFLIYFQGNSAPDKSGLPSDRFSAERTGGSVSTLTIQRTQQEDSAVYLCASSPITNYGYTFGSGTRLTVV.

The rearrangement links TRBV6-5 to TRBJ1-6; maybe TRBD1 (5 bases). Germline-derived CDR1 and CDR2 are MNHEY and SVGAGI. Trimming cost V 1 base and J 8 bases, with 12 bases left between them. The CDR3 is 15 residues long. The CDR3 nucleotides are TGTGCCAGCAGTTACTACCCTCAAGGGGATTCACCCCTCCACTTT. It encodes CASSYYPQGDSPLHF.

The chain couples TRBV5-1 to TRBJ1-6, with 8 nucleotides matching TRBD1. CDR3 size: 15 residues. The germline CDR1 and CDR2 sequences are SGHRS and YFSETQ. J was trimmed by 9 bases and V by 0 bases; bases with no gene match: 5. CDR3 sequence (DNA): TGCGCCAGCAGCTTGGCCGGACAGGGTCGTTCACCCCTCCACTTT. Translating gives CASSLAGQGRSPLHF.

This rearrangement joins TRBV2 to TRBJ2-7, with D uncertain. The CDR3 totals 11 residues. CDR1 and CDR2 (germline): SNHLY, FYNNEI. With 5 bases removed from V and 3 bases from J, the gap between germline ends came to 5 bases. CDR3 sequence reads: CASSYFYEQYF. In nucleotides, the CDR3 is TGTGCCAGCAGTTATTTCTACGAGCAGTACTTC.

The CDR3 loop is CASSFLSGDTEAFF. In nucleotides, the CDR3 is TGTGCCAGCAGCTTTCTGTCCGGGGACACTGAAGCTTTCTTT. V is TRBV7-8 and J is TRBJ1-1; the D is unclear. CDR1 is SGHVS, CDR2 FQNEAQ, per germline. The V and J ends lost 3 bases and 3 bases respectively, with 11 bases between them. This CDR3 is 14 amino acids long.

CDR3 coding DNA: TGTGCCAGCAGATGGACAGAGAACACTGAAGCTTTCTTT. This translates into CASRWTENTEAFF. The V gene is TRBV28, the J gene TRBJ1-1; perhaps TRBD1 as D (6 bases). Trimming took 6 bases from V and 1 from J, leaving 9 bases between them. Germline V gene data show CDR1 as MDHEN and CDR2 as SYDVKM. The CDR3 consists of 13 residues. Supplemented by reference TRBV28 and TRBJ1-1, the full variable domain reads DVKVTQSSRYLVKRTGEKVFLECVQDMDHENMFWYRQDPGLGLRLIYFSYDVKMKEKGDIPEGYSVSREKKERFSLILESASTNQTSMYLCASRWTENTEAFFGQGTRLTVV.

The V and J genes are TRBV7-9 and TRBJ2-1; perhaps TRBD2 as D (5 bases). Germline V gives CDR1 SEHNR, CDR2 FQNEAQ (reference sequence). Trimming removed 0 bases from V and 9 bases from J, with 15 bases in between. The CDR3 spans 15 residues. CDR3 sequence (DNA): TGTGCCAGCAGCTTAGCTAGACTATTCTCGGCTGAGCAGTTCTTC. Translation: CASSLARLFSAEQFF.

For the CDR3, the DNA is TGTGCCTCGAAATGGGGGGACAGATACGAGCAGTACTTC. This encodes CASKWGDRYEQYF. This chain uses TRBV30 with TRBJ2-7; D may be TRBD1 (7 bases). Trimming shortened V by 7 bases and J by 4 bases, and 17 bases separated the two germline ends. The CDR3 is made up of 13 amino acids. CDR1 and CDR2 (germline): GTSNPN, SVGIG (reference sequence).